This entry lists 8 T cell receptor beta chains sequenced from one sample in a study of long-term antiretroviral therapy in people with HIV. They ran version v3.0 of the immunoSEQ assay at survey level. Generated by immunoSEQ multiplex PCR, the TCRdb table keeps only in-frame clones and is missing some. The data hold around 30,000 clones, with approximately 96% observed a single time. The starting material was unsorted PBMCs, obtained approximately 6.6 years after starting antiretroviral therapy. The receptors come from a man aged 30-40 years with HIV.

This clone was counted a single time. The V call is TRBV4-3, the J call TRBJ2-6, with a tentative D call TRBD2 (7 bases). V lost 1 base to trimming and J lost 0 bases, with 16 bases between them. The CDR3 runs 19 residues. From germline, CDR1 is LGHNA and CDR2 YSLEER. This CDR3 is CASSQGGGTYLSGANVLTF. CDR3 DNA: TGCGCCAGCAGCCAAGGGGGGGGGACATATCTCTCTGGGGCCAACGTCCTGACTTTC.

This sequence joins TRBV11-2 and TRBJ1-2; weak D call: TRBD1 (6 bases). Trimming removed 6 bases at V and 4 bases at J, with 12 bases between. CDR1 and CDR2 from the germline V gene are SGHAT and FQNNGV. The CDR3 loop spans 13 amino acids. CDR3 bases: TGTGCCAGCAGACCGACAGGTTCCTATGGCTACACCTTC. This encodes CASRPTGSYGYTF.

The V gene is TRBV7-3, the J gene TRBJ1-1; D remains ambiguous. V gave up 1 base and J gave up 1 base, with 4 bases separating them. Germline lookup yields CDR1 SGHTA and CDR2 FQGTGA. The CDR3 consists of 13 residues. CDR3 region: CASSLNRNTEAFF. As DNA, the CDR3 is TGTGCCAGCAGCTTAAACAGGAACACTGAAGCTTTCTTT.

This clone was seen once. The CDR3 region is CASSRFPEAFF. CDR3 nucleotides: TGTGCCAGCAGTCGGTTTCCTGAAGCTTTCTTT. The chain links TRBV6-5 to TRBJ1-1, with D unclear. V was trimmed by 5 bases and J by 6 bases, leaving 7 bases between them. The CDR3 is 11 residues long. Per the germline V gene, CDR1 is MNHEY and CDR2 is SVGAGI.

The chain joins TRBV4-3 to TRBJ1-5, with a possible D match to TRBD1 (5 bases). This CDR3 spans 16 amino acids. V was shortened by 2 bases and J by 4 bases, with 15 bases between the two germline ends. Germline V gene data show CDR1 as LGHNA and CDR2 as YSLEER. For the CDR3, the DNA is TGCGCCAGCAGCCAATGGGGTGGGGGGGTGAATCAGCCCCAGCATTTT. Its protein product is CASSQWGGGVNQPQHF.

V usage is TRBV9 and J usage is TRBJ2-2; no firm D call. V lost 0 bases, J lost 7 bases, and 4 bases lay in between. CDR1 SGDLS and CDR2 YYNGEE come from the germline V gene. CDR3 length: 12 amino acids. CDR3 sequence: CASSVGSGELFF. As DNA, the CDR3 is TGTGCCAGCAGCGTAGGAAGCGGGGAGCTGTTTTTT.

The chain combines TRBV9 with TRBJ1-5, with D unresolved. CDR3 length: 12 residues. CDR1 SGDLS and CDR2 YYNGEE come from the germline V gene. V gave up 5 bases and J gave up 1 base, with 4 bases separating them. Written as DNA, the CDR3 is TGTGCCAGCAGGACGAGCAATCAGCCCCAGCATTTT. This gives the protein CASRTSNQPQHF.

The J gene is TRBJ2-4, the V gene TRBV4-3; D call uncertain. Looked up from germline, CDR1 is LGHNA and CDR2 is YSLEER. Deletions cut 3 bases from V and 10 bases from J, with 10 bases between. The CDR3 consists of 12 residues. The CDR3 coding sequence is TGCGCCAGCAGCCAGTCTAATAAGATTCAGTACTTC. Translation gives CASSQSNKIQYF.